Presented here are 9 T cell receptor beta chains from one specimen sequenced in a study of T cell responses to AZD1222 COVID-19 vaccine. Sequencing used immunoSEQ multiplex PCR; TCRdb keeps in-frame clones, though not all of them. The table shows around 150,000 clones, with around 89% occurring only once. Material: peripheral blood, obtained on day 0 of AZD1222 vaccination. These receptors all stem from an adult in good health.

The chain employs TRBV28 and TRBJ1-1; no clear D gene. Germline-derived CDR1 and CDR2 are MDHEN and SYDVKM. The CDR3 length is 13 residues. V gave up 6 bases and J gave up 4 bases, with 12 bases separating them. CDR3 sequence: CASSLDGSTEAFF. The CDR3 nucleotides are TGTGCCAGCAGCCTTGACGGTAGCACTGAAGCTTTCTTT.

The V gene is TRBV3-1 (or the pseudogene TRBV3-2), the J gene TRBJ2-5; D is possibly TRBD1 or TRBD2 (5 bases each). The V gene lost 3 bases and the J gene lost 1 base, with 6 bases spanning the gap. This CDR3 has 13 residues. The V gene's germline CDR1 is LGHDT and CDR2 YNNKEL (reference sequence). CDR3 loop: CASSHGGQETQYF. CDR3 coding DNA: TGTGCCAGCAGCCATGGGGGCCAAGAGACCCAGTACTTC.

The V call is TRBV28, the J call TRBJ2-3; D ambiguous. Germline loops: CDR1 MDHEN, CDR2 SYDVKM. Trimming pared 5 bases from V and 5 bases from J, leaving 5 bases between. The CDR3 sequence is 11 residues long. The CDR3 spells CASSQQDTQYF. DNA of the CDR3: TGTGCCAGCAGTCAACAAGATACGCAGTATTTT.

This clone has only one observation. The chain links TRBV6-5 to TRBJ1-2; 7 bases are shared with TRBD1. CDR3 size: 14 residues. The V gene's germline CDR1 is MNHEY and CDR2 SVGAGI. V lost 7 bases and J lost 3; bases outside the gene matches: 8. CDR3 loop: CASTRTGSDYGYTF. Written as DNA, the CDR3 is TGTGCCAGCACCCGGACAGGATCAGACTATGGCTACACCTTC.

As regards this clone: This specimen includes other DNA sequences encoding the same CDR3. The chain has TRBV18 and TRBJ1-1, with D maybe TRBD1 (5 bases). V was shortened by 2 bases and J by 1 base, with 8 bases between the two germline ends. This CDR3 spans 14 amino acids. CDR1 and CDR2 (germline): KGHSH, LQKENI. The CDR3 here is CASSPSTGNTEAFF. For the CDR3, the DNA is TGTGCCAGCTCACCAAGTACAGGGAACACTGAAGCTTTCTTT.

The chain carries TRBV9 and TRBJ1-2; no clear D gene. The germline CDR1 and CDR2 sequences are SGDLS and YYNGEE. CDR3 length: 15 amino acids. The V end was cut by 1 base, the J end by 2 bases, with 12 bases between. As DNA, the CDR3 is TGTGCCAGCAGCGTATCAGCAGCCCGAAACTATGGCTACACCTTC. It is translated as CASSVSAARNYGYTF.

The V call is TRBV28, the J call TRBJ1-2; 7 bases agree with TRBD1. Germline V gives CDR1 MDHEN, CDR2 SYDVKM. The CDR3 runs to 15 residues. V shed 5 bases, J shed 4 bases, and the junction held 10 bases outside the gene matches. The DNA of the CDR3 is TGTGCCAGCAGTGTAACAGGGGAAGTAAGCTATGGCTACACCTTC. The encoded protein is CASSVTGEVSYGYTF.

V and J are TRBV7-9 and TRBJ2-3, with D possibly matching TRBD2 (5 bases). CDR1 SEHNR and CDR2 FQNEAQ come from the germline V gene (reference sequence). Trimming took off 4 bases at V and 4 bases at J, with 15 bases between the two ends. The CDR3 is 15 amino acids. CDR3 sequence reads: CASSSGLLVADTQYF. DNA of the CDR3: TGTGCCAGCAGCTCCGGACTGCTTGTGGCAGATACGCAGTATTTT. Full variable domain (outside the CDR3, taken from reference TRBV7-9 and TRBJ2-3): DTGVSQNPRHKITKRGQNVTFRCDPISEHNRLYWYRQTLGQGPEFLTYFQNEAQLEKSRLLSDRFSAERPKGSFSTLEIQRTEQGDSAMYLCASSSGLLVADTQYFGPGTRLTVL.

The chain uses TRBV9 and TRBJ2-7, with D perhaps being TRBD1 or TRBD2 (5 bases each). CDR3 length equals 14 residues. Between the trimmed V and J ends, which lost 4 bases and 4 bases, there was a span of 15 bases. Germline V gene data show CDR1 as SGDLS and CDR2 as YYNGEE. This CDR3 reads CASSPRPGPYEQYF. The CDR3 DNA reads as TGTGCCAGCAGCCCCCGACCGGGACCTTACGAGCAGTACTTC.